This T cell receptor (beta chain) was obtained from a study of OX40 agonist ivuxolimab in advanced cancers. At the level of the study: With a range of roughly 23 to 85, age averaged about 58 years, and around 83% were male. Partial responses were seen in three patients, one with hepatocellular carcinoma and two with cutaneous melanoma. Therapy given before enrollment (anti-PD-1, anti-PD-L1 or anti-CTLA-4) was allowed, and around 41% had some. Notes on the study in general: Relative to CD4+, CD8+ T cells held more expanded clones on average.

Produced via immunoSEQ multiplex PCR; TCRdb's table is partial and in-frame only. The table shows more than 45,000 clones, with 86% occurring only once. Points on this clone: The target antigen is unknown.

CDR1 and CDR2 (germline): LNHDA, SQIVND (reference sequence). The CDR3 is 16 amino acids. V lost 2 bases and J 2 bases, leaving 12 bases between the germline ends. The receptor's source is an adult with an advanced solid tumor such as melanoma, head and neck, liver or kidney cancer. Sequencing used CD4+ or CD8+ T cells sorted from blood, obtained in a trial of the OX40 agonist ivuxolimab. The rearrangement joins TRBV19 to TRBJ2-2; no definite D call. The CDR3 region is CASSIILTANTGELFF. CDR3 nucleotide sequence: TGTGCCAGTAGTATAATTTTAACGGCTAACACCGGGGAGCTGTTTTTT.